The 29 T cell receptor beta chains listed next were all sequenced from one sample in a study of OX40 agonist ivuxolimab in advanced cancers. The method was immunoSEQ multiplex PCR; TCRdb's version includes in-frame clones alone and lacks a portion of them. In the table there are some 100,000 clones, around nine tenths of which are singletons. The source was CD4+ or CD8+ T cells sorted from blood, collected in a trial of the OX40 agonist ivuxolimab. Receptors were obtained from an adult with an advanced solid tumor such as melanoma, head and neck, liver or kidney cancer.

The CDR3 DNA sequence: TGTGCCAGCAGCAGCTGGTATCTAGCGGCTAGCACAGATACGCAGTATTTT. Amino acids: CASSSWYLAASTDTQYF. V and J are TRBV21-1 and TRBJ2-3; TRBD2 is the table's D call and was not checked against the DNA. TRBV21-1 is termed a pseudogene. The CDR3 is 17 residues long.

The chain couples TRBV6-1 to TRBJ1-5, with TRBD1 identical over 7 bases. The V segment lost 6 bases and the J segment 5 bases; nucleotides outside the gene matches: 10. CDR1 and CDR2 from the germline V gene are MNHNS and SASEGT. This CDR3 is 15 amino acids long. The CDR3: CASRIAQGVDQPQHF. Here the CDR3 DNA reads TGTGCCAGCAGGATTGCGCAGGGGGTGGATCAGCCCCAGCATTTT.

This chain connects TRBV11-3 to TRBJ2-1; D is perhaps TRBD1 (6 bases). Trimming took 1 base from V and 4 from J, leaving 14 bases between them. The CDR3 covers 16 residues. Germline lookup yields CDR1 SGHNT and CDR2 YENEEA. The CDR3 DNA reads TGTGCCAGCAGCTTAGGAAGGGGGACCCTTTACAATGAGCAGTTCTTC. It yields the protein CASSLGRGTLYNEQFF.

The count of this clone is one. This chain connects TRBV2 to TRBJ2-7; D unclear. The CDR3 sequence is 11 residues long. Germline V gives CDR1 SNHLY, CDR2 FYNNEI. The V gene lost 6 bases and the J gene lost 7 bases, with 10 bases spanning the gap. The chain's CDR3 is CASSQTWEQYF. CDR3 DNA: TGTGCCAGCAGCCAGACTTGGGAGCAGTACTTC. The full variable domain, rest sourced from reference TRBV2 and TRBJ2-7, is EPEVTQTPSHQVTQMGQEVILRCVPISNHLYFYWYRQILGQKVEFLVSFYNNEISEKSEIFDDQFSVERPDGSNFTLKIRSTKLEDSAMYFCASSQTWEQYFGPGTRLTVT.

This clone was seen a single time. The V and J genes are TRBV30 and TRBJ2-7; 10 bases map to TRBD2. Per germline, CDR1 GTSNPN and CDR2 SVGIG (reference sequence). The CDR3 spans 14 residues. With 5 bases clipped from V and 1 base from J, the junction kept 5 bases outside the gene matches. The CDR3 DNA reads as TGTGCCTGGGGGAGCGGGAGGGTTTCCTACGAGCAGTACTTC. Amino acids: CAWGSGRVSYEQYF.

In its sample, this clone was seen a few times. The chain joins TRBV7-2 to TRBJ2-2, with a tentative D call TRBD1 (5 bases). CDR3 size: 16 residues. V lost 5 bases and J 0 bases, leaving 13 bases between the germline ends. Germline V gene data show CDR1 as SGHTA and CDR2 as FQGNSA. The CDR3 DNA reads TGTGCCAGCAGCGCGAGACAGTTCGCGAACACCGGGGAGCTGTTTTTT. Protein: CASSARQFANTGELFF.

This sequence joins TRBV6-5 and TRBJ1-5; D possibly corresponds to TRBD1 (6 bases). Germline assignment: CDR1 MNHEY and CDR2 SVGAGI. The CDR3 consists of 15 residues. Trimming pared 6 bases from V and 3 bases from J, leaving 15 bases between. CDR3: CASRKGRQANQPQHF. The CDR3 DNA follows: TGTGCCAGCAGAAAGGGCCGACAGGCCAATCAGCCCCAGCATTTT.

The chain combines TRBV29-1 with TRBJ2-1, with D tentatively TRBD2 (6 bases). This CDR3 has 15 residues. Germline V gene lookup returns CDR1 SQVTM and CDR2 ANQGSEA. V was pared by 3 bases and J by 6 bases, with 18 bases between. Here the CDR3 reads CSVDGGRLAFNEQFF. DNA of the CDR3: TGCAGCGTTGATGGAGGGCGGCTAGCTTTCAATGAGCAGTTCTTC.

This chain joins TRBV5-1 and TRBJ2-3, with 10 bases that match TRBD2. This CDR3 region has 16 residues. Germline CDR1 reads SGHRS; CDR2 reads YFSETQ. V lost 0 bases to trimming and J lost 6 bases; unmatched junction nucleotides: 7. DNA of the CDR3: TGCGCCAGCAGCTTGGGGCTAGCGGGAGACACGGATACGCAGTATTTT. The encoded protein is CASSLGLAGDTDTQYF.

The rearrangement links TRBV9 to TRBJ2-5; D uncertain. The J call could be wrong; TRBJ2-7 is a better fit for the DNA end. Germline V gene sequence: CDR1 SGDLS, CDR2 YYNGEE. The CDR3 is 13 residues long. The CDR3 reads CASSVVGSGEQYF. The CDR3 DNA reads as TGTGCCAGCAGCGTAGTGGGGTCAGGCGAGCAGTACTTC.

This chain connects TRBV21-1 to TRBJ2-2. TRBV21-1 corresponds to a pseudogene. This CDR3 spans 17 amino acids. The CDR3 loop is CASSNRASILNTGELFF. The CDR3 DNA sequence: TGTGCCAGCAGCAACCGGGCGTCGATACTTAACACCGGGGAGCTGTTTTTT.

This clone was seen only once. The J gene is TRBJ1-5, the V gene TRBV4-2; TRBD1 is a possible D gene (5 bases). Trimming took off 1 base at V and 9 bases at J, with 16 bases between the two ends. The germline gives CDR1 LGHNA, CDR2 YNFKEQ. This CDR3 has 15 amino acids. This chain's CDR3 is CASSQGGREGGPQHF. CDR3 sequence (DNA): TGTGCCAGCAGCCAAGGGGGCAGGGAGGGTGGGCCCCAGCATTTT.

This chain connects TRBV5-5 to TRBJ1-2, with TRBD1 as a possible D gene (5 bases). Trimming took 2 bases from V and 6 from J, leaving 11 bases between them. Germline loops: CDR1 SGHKS, CDR2 YYEKEE (reference sequence). The CDR3 totals 13 residues. The DNA of the CDR3 is TGTGCCAGCAGCTTTAGGGGAGGAGATGGCTACACCTTC. Its protein is CASSFRGGDGYTF.

The chain combines TRBV7-8 with TRBJ1-1; D is perhaps TRBD1 (6 bases). CDR1 and CDR2 from the germline V gene are SGHVS and FQNEAQ. The CDR3 spans 15 residues. Trimming removed 5 bases at V and 5 bases at J, with 18 bases between. The CDR3 DNA sequence: TGTGCCAGCAGCCAAACGGGGAGAAGGGGGACTGAAGCTTTCTTT. Its protein product is CASSQTGRRGTEAFF.

The chain recombines TRBV7-9 with TRBJ2-1; no definite D call. Germline loops: CDR1 SEHNR, CDR2 FQNEAQ (reference sequence). With 11 bases removed from V and 3 bases from J, the gap between germline ends came to 14 bases. This CDR3 comprises 13 residues. CDR3 residues: CAGADWGYNEQFF. In DNA form, the CDR3 reads TGTGCCGGAGCCGATTGGGGCTACAATGAGCAGTTCTTC. Full variable domain (outside the CDR3, taken from reference TRBV7-9 and TRBJ2-1): DTGVSQNPRHKITKRGQNVTFRCDPISEHNRLYWYRQTLGQGPEFLTYFQNEAQLEKSRLLSDRFSAERPKGSFSTLEIQRTEQGDSAMYLCAGADWGYNEQFFGPGTRLTVL.

The chain has TRBV6-1 and TRBJ2-5, with D perhaps matching TRBD1 (5 bases). Germline V gene sequence: CDR1 MNHNS, CDR2 SASEGT. The CDR3 contains 15 residues. With 4 bases removed from V and 2 bases from J, the gap between germline ends came to 14 bases. Here the CDR3 reads CASSALRGKQETQYF. In nucleotides, the CDR3 is TGTGCCAGCAGTGCCCTTAGGGGTAAGCAAGAGACCCAGTACTTC.

The V call is TRBV11-2, the J call TRBJ1-1; D is perhaps TRBD1 (5 bases). The germline gives CDR1 SGHAT, CDR2 FQNNGV. V was shortened by 1 base and J by 0 bases, with 9 bases between the two germline ends. This CDR3 spans 15 amino acids. In DNA, the CDR3 is TGTGCCAGCAGCTTAGCTGGGACTCTGAACACTGAAGCTTTCTTT. It specifies CASSLAGTLNTEAFF.

This sequence joins TRBV6-5 and TRBJ1-1; D might be TRBD1 (5 bases). The V end was cut by 2 bases, the J end by 4 bases, with 14 bases between. Germline CDR1 reads MNHEY; CDR2 reads SVGAGI. The CDR3 is 15 amino acids. The CDR3 DNA sequence: TGTGCCAGCAGTTACGCCTCGGGGGGGGGCACTGAAGCTTTCTTT. This translates into CASSYASGGGTEAFF.

The V call is TRBV18, the J call TRBJ2-5; the D is unclear. Germline CDR1 KGHSH, CDR2 LQKENI. V lost 1 base to trimming and J lost 5 bases, with 8 bases between them. CDR3 length: 13 amino acids. This CDR3 is CASSPQVEETQYF. The DNA of the CDR3 is TGTGCCAGCTCACCACAGGTTGAGGAGACCCAGTACTTC.

V and J are TRBV29-1 and TRBJ1-2; 7 bases are shared with TRBD1. Germline trimming cut 2 bases from V and 3 bases from J; bases unmatched to any gene: 9. This CDR3 region has 15 residues. Germline values: CDR1 SQVTM, CDR2 ANQGSEA. The CDR3 DNA reads TGCAGCGTTGAACCAGGGGGGGAGGTTGACTATGGCTACACCTTC. Residues: CSVEPGGEVDYGYTF.

The rearrangement joins TRBV5-4 to TRBJ2-3; 9 nucleotides line up with TRBD2. The CDR3 spans 15 residues. CDR1 and CDR2 from the germline V gene are SGHNT and YYREEE (reference sequence). Trimming took 0 bases from V and 5 from J; bases not matched to a gene: 4. This CDR3 is CASSLGGGDVDTQYF. CDR3 DNA sequence: TGTGCCAGCAGCTTGGGCGGGGGGGACGTAGATACGCAGTATTTT.

The V and J genes are TRBV5-1 and TRBJ1-2, with D unclear. The CDR3 has 13 amino acids. V lost 4 bases and J lost 5, with 12 bases in between. Germline CDR1 SGHRS, CDR2 YFSETQ. CDR3 region: CASSPPGEYGYTF. The CDR3 region has the DNA TGCGCCAGCAGCCCGCCCGGGGAGTATGGCTACACCTTC.

The chain combines TRBV7-8 with TRBJ2-1; TRBD2 matches at 7 bases. Germline CDR1 and CDR2: SGHVS and FQNEAQ. The CDR3 length is 14 residues. The ends lost 5 bases at V and 3 bases at J; junction bases unmatched: 4. The CDR3 coding sequence is TGTGCCAGCAGCCCTAGCGGAGACTACAATGAGCAGTTCTTC. This translates into CASSPSGDYNEQFF.

The V call is TRBV19, the J call TRBJ2-5; unclear D gene. V dropped 5 bases and J dropped 5 bases, with 9 bases sitting between them. Germline V gene lookup returns CDR1 LNHDA and CDR2 SQIVND (reference sequence). This CDR3 has 12 residues. The CDR3 reads CASSHSGETQYF. The DNA for the CDR3 is TGTGCCAGTAGTCACTCCGGGGAGACCCAGTACTTC.

The chain combines TRBV19 with TRBJ1-5, with a tentative D call TRBD1 (5 bases). The CDR3 length is 19 residues. Trimming removed 7 bases from V and 1 base from J, with 26 bases in between. Germline CDR1 is LNHDA and CDR2 is SQIVND (reference sequence). Here the CDR3 reads CASTLIGGRTFSSNQPQHF. CDR3 coding DNA: TGTGCCAGTACCCTAATTGGGGGACGGACCTTTTCCAGCAATCAGCCCCAGCATTTT.

The sample holds one count of this clone. The chain employs TRBV13 and TRBJ2-3, with D perhaps TRBD2 (6 bases). In germline, CDR1 is PRHDT, CDR2 FYEKMQ (reference sequence). V was cut by 5 bases and J by 8 bases, with 14 bases left in between. The CDR3 is 13 amino acids. This CDR3 is CASSPDPAGTQYF. The CDR3 bases are TGTGCCAGCAGCCCAGACCCAGCGGGTACGCAGTATTTT.

The chain carries TRBV27 and TRBJ2-3; unclear D gene. V was shortened by 3 bases and J by 6 bases, with 10 bases between the two germline ends. Germline CDR1 and CDR2: MNHEY and SMNVEV (reference sequence). The CDR3 is 13 residues long. CDR3: CASSLSTSDTQYF. In nucleotides, the CDR3 is TGTGCCAGCAGTTTGAGTACTTCTGATACGCAGTATTTT.

The V call is TRBV7-2, the J call TRBJ1-1, with 9 bases aligning to TRBD1. Germline CDR1 is SGHTA and CDR2 is FQGNSA. The length of the CDR3 is 14 residues. Trimming removed 6 bases from V and 5 bases from J; junction bases left unmatched: 7. CDR3 amino acids: CASRTGQGLTEAFF. Written as DNA, the CDR3 is TGTGCCAGCAGAACAGGACAGGGGTTGACTGAAGCTTTCTTT.

The V and J genes are TRBV11-3 and TRBJ1-2; D might be TRBD1 (5 bases). The CDR3 is 14 residues long. In germline, CDR1 is SGHNT, CDR2 YENEEA. V gave up 6 bases and J gave up 2 bases, with 13 bases separating them. CDR3 DNA: TGTGCCAGCAGTCCCAGGGTCGGGAACTATGGCTACACCTTC. This encodes CASSPRVGNYGYTF.